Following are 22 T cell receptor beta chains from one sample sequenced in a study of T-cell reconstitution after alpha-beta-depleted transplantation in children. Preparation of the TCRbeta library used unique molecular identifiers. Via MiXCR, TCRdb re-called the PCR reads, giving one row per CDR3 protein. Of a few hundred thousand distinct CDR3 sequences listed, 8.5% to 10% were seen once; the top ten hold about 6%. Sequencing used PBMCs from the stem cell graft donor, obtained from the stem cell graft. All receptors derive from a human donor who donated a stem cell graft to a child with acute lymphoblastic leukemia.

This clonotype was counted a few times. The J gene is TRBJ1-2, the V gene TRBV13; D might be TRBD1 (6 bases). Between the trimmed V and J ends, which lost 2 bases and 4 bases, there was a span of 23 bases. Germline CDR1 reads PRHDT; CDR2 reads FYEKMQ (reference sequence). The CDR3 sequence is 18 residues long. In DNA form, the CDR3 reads TGTGCCAGCAGCTTACAGACAGGTTTGACGGTTCGACCCTATGGCTACACCTTC. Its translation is CASSLQTGLTVRPYGYTF.

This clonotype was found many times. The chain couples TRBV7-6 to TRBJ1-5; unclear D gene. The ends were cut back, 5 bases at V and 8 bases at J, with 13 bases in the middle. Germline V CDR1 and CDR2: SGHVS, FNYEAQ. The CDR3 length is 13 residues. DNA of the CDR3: TGTGCCAGCAGCGAAGGTTTCACCGAGCCCCAGCATTTT. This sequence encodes CASSEGFTEPQHF.

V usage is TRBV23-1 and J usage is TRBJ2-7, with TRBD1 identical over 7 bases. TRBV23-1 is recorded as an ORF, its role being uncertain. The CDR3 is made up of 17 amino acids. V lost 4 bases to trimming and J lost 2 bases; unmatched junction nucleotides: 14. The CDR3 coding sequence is TGCGCCAGCAGTCGGGCCGAGGGGGCGGAATCCACCTACGAGCAGTACTTC. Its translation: CASSRAEGAESTYEQYF.

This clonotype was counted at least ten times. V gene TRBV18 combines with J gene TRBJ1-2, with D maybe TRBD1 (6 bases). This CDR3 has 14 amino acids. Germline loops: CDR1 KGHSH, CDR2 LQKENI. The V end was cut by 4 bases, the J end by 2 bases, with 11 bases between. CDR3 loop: CASSQDSANYGYTF. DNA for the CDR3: TGTGCCAGCTCACAGGACAGCGCCAACTATGGCTACACCTTC.

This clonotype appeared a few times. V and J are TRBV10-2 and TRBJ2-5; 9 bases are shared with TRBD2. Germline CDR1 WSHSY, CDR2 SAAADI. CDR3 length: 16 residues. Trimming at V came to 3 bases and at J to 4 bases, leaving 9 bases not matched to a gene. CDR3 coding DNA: TGCGCCAGCAGTGACTGGCGGGGGGGGAAGGGAGAGACCCAGTACTTC. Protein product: CASSDWRGGKGETQYF.

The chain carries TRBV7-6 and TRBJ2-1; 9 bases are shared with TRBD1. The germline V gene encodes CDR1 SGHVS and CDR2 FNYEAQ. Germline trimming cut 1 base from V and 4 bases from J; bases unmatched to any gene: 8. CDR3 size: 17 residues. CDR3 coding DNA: TGTGCCAGCAGCTTAGGAGGGGGGACAGGGCTTTACAATGAGCAGTTCTTC. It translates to CASSLGGGTGLYNEQFF.

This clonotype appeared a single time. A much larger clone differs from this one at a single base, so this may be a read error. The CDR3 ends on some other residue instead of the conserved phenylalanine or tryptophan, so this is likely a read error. CDR3 in DNA: TGTGCCAGCAGTTTTGGCAGGGCTCACGAGCAGTACTAC. This encodes CASSFGRAHEQYY. The rearrangement links TRBV12-3 or TRBV12-4 to TRBJ2-7, with a weak D call TRBD1 (5 bases). The CDR3 is 13 residues long. V was cut by 3 bases and J by 5 bases, with 11 bases left in between.

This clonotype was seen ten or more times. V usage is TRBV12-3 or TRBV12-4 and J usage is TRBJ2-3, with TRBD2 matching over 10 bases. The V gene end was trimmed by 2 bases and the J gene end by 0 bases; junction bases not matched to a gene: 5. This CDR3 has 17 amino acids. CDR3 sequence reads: CASSLSGGALSTDTQYF. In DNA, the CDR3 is TGTGCCAGCAGTTTAAGCGGGGGGGCCCTAAGCACAGATACGCAGTATTTT.

In nucleotides, the CDR3 is TGTGCCAGCAACAACAGGGGAACGGGCGGCTACACCTTC. This encodes CASNNRGTGGYTF. The rearrangement uses TRBV4-2 and TRBJ1-2; 7 bases map to TRBD1. The CDR3 has 13 residues. Losses at the gene ends were 7 bases for V and 8 bases for J; bases not matched to a gene: 10. Germline assignment: CDR1 LGHNA and CDR2 YNFKEQ.

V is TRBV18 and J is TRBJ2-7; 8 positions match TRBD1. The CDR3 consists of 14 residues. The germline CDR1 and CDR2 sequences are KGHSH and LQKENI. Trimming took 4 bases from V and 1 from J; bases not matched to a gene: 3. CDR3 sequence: CASSQGQESYEQYF. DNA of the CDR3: TGTGCCAGCTCACAGGGACAGGAGTCCTACGAGCAGTACTTC.

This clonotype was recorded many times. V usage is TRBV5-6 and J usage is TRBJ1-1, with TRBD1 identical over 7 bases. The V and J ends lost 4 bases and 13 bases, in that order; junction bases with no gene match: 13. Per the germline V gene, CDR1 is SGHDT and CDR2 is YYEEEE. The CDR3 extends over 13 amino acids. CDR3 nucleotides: TGTGCCAGCAGCACACGACAGGGTTCTTTTTGTTTCTTT. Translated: CASSTRQGSFCFF.

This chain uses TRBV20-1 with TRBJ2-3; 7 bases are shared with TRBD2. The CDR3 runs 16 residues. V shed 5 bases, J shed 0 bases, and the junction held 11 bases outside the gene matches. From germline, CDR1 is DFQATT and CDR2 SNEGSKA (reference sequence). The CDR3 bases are TGCAGTGCTGTTAAGCGGGACCCTACTAGCACAGATACGCAGTATTTT. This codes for CSAVKRDPTSTDTQYF.

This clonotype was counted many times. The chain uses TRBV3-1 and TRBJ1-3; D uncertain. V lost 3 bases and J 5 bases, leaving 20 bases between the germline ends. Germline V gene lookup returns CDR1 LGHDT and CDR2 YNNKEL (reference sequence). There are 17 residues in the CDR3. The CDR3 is CASSHLPERADRNTIYF. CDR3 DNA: TGTGCCAGCAGCCACCTACCCGAGAGGGCGGACCGAAACACCATATATTTT.

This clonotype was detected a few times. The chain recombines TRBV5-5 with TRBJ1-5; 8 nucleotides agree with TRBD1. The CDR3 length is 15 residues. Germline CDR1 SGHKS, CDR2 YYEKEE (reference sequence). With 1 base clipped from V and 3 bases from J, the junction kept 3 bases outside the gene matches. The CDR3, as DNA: TGTGCCAGCAGCTTGACGGACAGGGTCAATCAGCCCCAGCATTTT. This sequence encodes CASSLTDRVNQPQHF.

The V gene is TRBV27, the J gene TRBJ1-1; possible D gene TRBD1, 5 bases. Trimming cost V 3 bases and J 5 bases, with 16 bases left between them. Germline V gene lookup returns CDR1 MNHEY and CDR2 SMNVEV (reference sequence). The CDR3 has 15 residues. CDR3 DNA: TGTGCCAGCAGTTTGATTGACAGCCGGAGGACTGAAGCTTTCTTT. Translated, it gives CASSLIDSRRTEAFF.

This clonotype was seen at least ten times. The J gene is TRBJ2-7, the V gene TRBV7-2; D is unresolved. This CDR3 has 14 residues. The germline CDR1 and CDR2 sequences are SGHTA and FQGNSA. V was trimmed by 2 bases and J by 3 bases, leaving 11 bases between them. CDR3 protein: CASSLLGMNYEQYF. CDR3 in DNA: TGTGCCAGCAGCTTACTTGGCATGAACTACGAGCAGTACTTC.

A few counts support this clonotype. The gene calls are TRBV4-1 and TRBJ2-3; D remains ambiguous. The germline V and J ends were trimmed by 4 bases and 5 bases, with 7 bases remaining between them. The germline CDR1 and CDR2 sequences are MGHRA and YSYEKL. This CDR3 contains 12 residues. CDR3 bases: TGCGCCAGCAGCCCGCTAAGAGATACGCAGTATTTT. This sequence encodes CASSPLRDTQYF.

CDR3 residues: CASTPPGLVTEAFF. The CDR3 DNA reads as TGTGCCAGCACCCCCCCAGGGCTGGTAACTGAAGCTTTCTTT. The chain recombines TRBV5-4 with TRBJ1-1; perhaps TRBD1 as D (5 bases). The germline V and J ends were trimmed by 6 bases and 5 bases, with 17 bases remaining between them. This CDR3 comprises 14 residues. From germline, CDR1 is SGHNT and CDR2 YYREEE (reference sequence).

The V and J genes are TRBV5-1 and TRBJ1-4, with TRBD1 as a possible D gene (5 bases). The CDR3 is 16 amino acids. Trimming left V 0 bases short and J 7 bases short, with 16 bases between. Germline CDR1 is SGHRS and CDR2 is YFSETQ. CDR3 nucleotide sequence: TGCGCCAGCAGCTTGGCCGACAGACTTTCTGGTGAAAAACTGTTTTTT. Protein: CASSLADRLSGEKLFF.

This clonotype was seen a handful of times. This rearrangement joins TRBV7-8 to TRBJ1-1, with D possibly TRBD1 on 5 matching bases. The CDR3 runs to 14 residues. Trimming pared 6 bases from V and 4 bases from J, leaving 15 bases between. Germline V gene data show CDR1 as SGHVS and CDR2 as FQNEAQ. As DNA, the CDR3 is TGTGCCAGCAGTTGGGGGGGGAGGGGCACTGAAGCTTTCTTT. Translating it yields CASSWGGRGTEAFF.

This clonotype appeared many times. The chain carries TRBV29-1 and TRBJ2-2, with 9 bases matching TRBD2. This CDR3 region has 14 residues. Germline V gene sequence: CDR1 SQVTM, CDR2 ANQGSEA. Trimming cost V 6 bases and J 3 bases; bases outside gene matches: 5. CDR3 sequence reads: CSVGLAQDTGELFF. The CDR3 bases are TGCAGCGTCGGACTAGCGCAGGACACCGGGGAGCTGTTTTTT.

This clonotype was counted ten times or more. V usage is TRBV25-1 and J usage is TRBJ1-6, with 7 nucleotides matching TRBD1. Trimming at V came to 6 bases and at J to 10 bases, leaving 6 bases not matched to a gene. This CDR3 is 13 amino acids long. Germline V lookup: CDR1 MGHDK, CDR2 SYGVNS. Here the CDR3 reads CASRGDRGSPLHF. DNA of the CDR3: TGTGCCAGCAGGGGGGACAGAGGATCACCCCTCCACTTT. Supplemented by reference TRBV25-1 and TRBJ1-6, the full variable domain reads EADIYQTPRYLVIGTGKKITLECSQTMGHDKMYWYQQDPGMELHLIHYSYGVNSTEKGDLSSESTVSRIRTEHFPLTLESARPSHTSQYLCASRGDRGSPLHFGNGTRLTVT.